The rows below give T cell receptor beta chains drawn from one sample of a study of T-cell reconstitution after alpha-beta-depleted transplantation in children. TCRdb analysed the PCR reads with MiXCR anew, one entry per CDR3 protein. The data hold 90,000 to 100,000 distinct CDR3 sequences, with less than 25% observed a single time. The sequenced sample was PBMCs, obtained before TCRalphabeta/CD19-depleted stem cell transplant. These receptors originate from a boy younger than 10 with acute lymphoblastic leukemia, due to receive a stem cell transplant. The CDR3 runs from the conserved cysteine through the conserved F or W. A D gene is named only where the DNA matches it firmly. The size entry is marked missing in some rows and otherwise reads once, few, many or a size class.

j_gene | abundance | v_gene | d_gene | CDR3aa | CDR3nt
TRBJ2-1 | large | TRBV15 | NA | CATSTHAGEEQFF | TGTGCCACCAGCACCCACGCGGGCGAGGAGCAGTTCTTC
TRBJ2-1 | NA | TRBV27 | TRBD2 | CASRLAGGSYNEQFF | TGTGCCAGCCGTTTAGCGGGAGGGTCCTACAATGAGCAGTTCTTC
TRBJ2-1 | few | TRBV4-2 | NA | CASSPGSSYNEQFF | TGTGCCAGCAGCCCAGGGAGCTCCTACAATGAGCAGTTCTTC
TRBJ2-3 | NA | TRBV20-1 | NA | CSAPRGGSRADTQYF | TGCAGTGCCCCCAGGGGCGGGAGTCGGGCAGATACGCAGTATTTT
TRBJ1-6 | NA | TRBV11-2 | NA | CASSLLGGGPEFPLHF | TGTGCCAGCAGCTTACTGGGTGGAGGACCGGAATTTCCCCTCCACTTT
TRBJ2-5 | NA | TRBV5-6 | NA | CASSTLVTGGPETQYF | TGTGCCAGCAGCACCTTAGTCACCGGAGGGCCGGAGACCCAGTACTTC
TRBJ1-1 | NA | TRBV7-8 | TRBD1 | CASSLQGAPSEAFF | TGTGCCAGCAGCTTACAGGGGGCCCCTTCCGAAGCTTTCTTT
TRBJ2-1 | many | TRBV7-2 | NA | CASSSTGIGEQFF | TGTGCCAGCAGCTCCACAGGGATTGGGGAGCAGTTCTTC
TRBJ2-1 | few | TRBV20-1 | TRBD2 | CSARELAGDVFSNEQFF | TGCAGTGCTAGAGAACTAGCGGGAGACGTTTTTTCCAATGAGCAGTTCTTC
TRBJ1-4 | NA | TRBV20-1 | NA | CSATSGRTNEKLFF | TGCAGTGCTACCTCGGGACGGACTAATGAAAAACTGTTTTTT
TRBJ1-4 | NA | TRBV28 | NA | CASSLDAEGSKLFF | TGTGCCAGCAGTTTGGACGCTGAGGGGTCAAAACTGTTTTTT
TRBJ1-5 | few | TRBV5-4 | NA | CASSVGSNQPQHF | TGTGCCAGCAGCGTTGGCAGCAATCAGCCCCAGCATTTT
TRBJ2-5 | few | TRBV24-1 | NA | CATSDRYRSQTQYF | TGTGCCACCAGTGACAGATACAGGAGCCAGACCCAGTACTTC
TRBJ1-5 | few | TRBV14 | NA | CASSQDIGRYNQPQHF | TGTGCCAGCAGCCAAGATATCGGCAGATACAATCAGCCCCAGCATTTT
TRBJ2-1 | NA | TRBV7-2 | NA | CASSLKFEATGANEQFF | TGTGCCAGCAGCTTGAAATTTGAAGCGACGGGGGCCAATGAGCAGTTCTTC
TRBJ2-1 | few | TRBV12-3/TRBV12-4 | TRBD2 | CASKGSGSPSYNEQFF | TGTGCCAGCAAGGGGAGCGGGAGCCCTTCCTACAATGAGCAGTTCTTC
TRBJ2-1 | NA | TRBV11-3 | NA | CASSLESSIGNEQFF | TGTGCCAGCAGCTTAGAGTCTAGCATTGGCAATGAGCAGTTCTTC
TRBJ1-2 | few | TRBV4-1 | NA | CASSQVIVRGYGYTF | TGCGCCAGCAGCCAAGTTATTGTTAGAGGCTATGGCTACACCTTC
TRBJ2-1 | many | TRBV3-1 | NA | CASSQDVLAYNEQFF | TGTGCCAGCAGCCAAGACGTTCTAGCGTACAATGAGCAGTTCTTC
TRBJ2-2 | few | TRBV5-1 | NA | CASSLSRVDGELFF | TGCGCCAGCAGCTTGTCCAGAGTTGACGGGGAGCTGTTTTTT
TRBJ2-1 | NA | TRBV27 | NA | CASSAPDRSKMREQFF | TGTGCCAGCAGTGCGCCGGACCGTTCAAAGATGAGAGAGCAGTTCTTC
TRBJ2-5 | NA | TRBV2 | NA | CASTTRFGTQYF | TGTGCCAGCACTACCAGATTTGGGACCCAGTACTTC
TRBJ2-2 | NA | TRBV12-3/TRBV12-4 | TRBD2 | CASSLTSGSGTGELFF | TGTGCCAGCAGTCTGACTAGCGGGAGTGGGACCGGGGAGCTGTTTTTT
TRBJ2-2 | NA | TRBV7-2 | NA | CASRSSTGELFF | TGTGCCAGCAGGTCTTCGACCGGGGAGCTGTTTTTT
TRBJ2-1 | NA | TRBV6-4 | NA | CASSETESPYNEQFF | TGTGCCAGCAGTGAGACGGAGTCGCCCTACAATGAGCAGTTCTTC
TRBJ2-3 | NA | TRBV7-2 | NA | CASSLGGRPTDTQYF | TGTGCCAGCAGCTTAGGCGGGCGCCCCACAGATACGCAGTATTTT
TRBJ1-1 | NA | TRBV7-2 | NA | CASSLRGLNTEAFF | TGTGCCAGCAGCTTACGAGGGTTGAACACTGAAGCTTTCTTT
TRBJ2-3 | NA | TRBV5-1 | NA | CASSFKGFTDTQYF | TGCGCCAGCAGCTTTAAGGGTTTCACAGATACGCAGTATTTT